This T cell receptor (beta chain) stems from a study of beta chain features in type 1 diabetes. Study-wide results and limits: Shortening that was moderate but significant affected the TCRB CDR3s of Type 1 diabetes patients in all four CD4+ subsets.

The CDR3 has 13 residues. Looked up from germline, CDR1 is SQVTM and CDR2 is ANQGSEA. The junction had 5 bases not matched to a gene; V was cut back by 4 bases and J by 6 bases. As regards this clone: Its target is unknown.

The sequenced template was cDNA made from the entire isolated RNA. Here immunoSEQ multiplex PCR was the method, and the copy in TCRdb shows in-frame clones only, minus some. The data hold around 300,000 clones, with about 15% observed a single time. This TCR derives from a young man with type 1 diabetes. This chain connects TRBV29-1 to TRBJ2-3, with 9 bases that match TRBD2. Sequenced input: naive CD4+ T cells from blood. The DNA for the CDR3 is TGCAGCGTTGGTCTCAGCGGGAGGGATACGCAGTATTTT. Its protein product is CSVGLSGRDTQYF.